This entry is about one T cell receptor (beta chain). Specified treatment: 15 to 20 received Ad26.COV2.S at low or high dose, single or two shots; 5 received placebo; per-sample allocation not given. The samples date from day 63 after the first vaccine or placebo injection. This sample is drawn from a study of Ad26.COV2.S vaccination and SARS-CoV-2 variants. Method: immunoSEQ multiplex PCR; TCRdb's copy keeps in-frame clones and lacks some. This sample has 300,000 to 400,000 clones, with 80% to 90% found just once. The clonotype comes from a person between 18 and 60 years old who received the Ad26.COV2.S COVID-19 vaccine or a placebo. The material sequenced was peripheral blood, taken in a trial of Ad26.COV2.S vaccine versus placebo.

In DNA, the CDR3 is TGTGCCAGCAGCTTAGAACAGACCTATGGCTACACCTTC. It codes for CASSLEQTYGYTF. The chain has TRBV7-2 and TRBJ1-2; no firm D call. The CDR3 has 13 residues. V shed 1 base and J shed 4 bases, with 7 bases lying between them. In germline, CDR1 is SGHTA, CDR2 FQGNSA.